Below, 28 T cell receptor beta chains from the same sample are listed, as sequenced in a study of T cell repertoires in ileal Crohn's disease. The sample's time point: neoterminal ileum biopsy at postoperative endoscopy, about 6 months after surgery. Here immunoSEQ multiplex PCR was the method, and the copy in TCRdb shows in-frame clones only, minus some. The repertoire has about 9,200 clones, around 80% of them found once; the top ten carry 15% to 20%. Material for sequencing was ileal tissue. Receptor source: an adult with Crohn's disease.

The chain combines TRBV5-4 with TRBJ2-7; 7 bases fit TRBD1. The trim removed 0 bases at V and 6 bases at J, leaving 6 bases unmatched. CDR1 is SGHNT and CDR2 is YYREEE in the germline V gene (reference sequence). This CDR3 is 14 amino acids long. The DNA for the CDR3 is TGTGCCAGCAGCTTGGCCCAGGGGGACCGCGAGCAGTACTTC. This codes for CASSLAQGDREQYF.

The genes are TRBV5-4 and TRBJ2-2, with a tentative D call TRBD2 (7 bases). Per the germline V gene, CDR1 is SGHNT and CDR2 is YYREEE (reference sequence). The CDR3 is made up of 16 amino acids. V lost 6 bases to trimming and J lost 6 bases, with 21 bases between them. This chain's CDR3 is CASKGGVSDISGELFF. CDR3 nucleotide sequence: TGTGCCAGCAAAGGGGGGGTTTCGGATATTTCCGGGGAGCTGTTTTTT.

In the case of this clone: The sample holds other DNA sequences that translate to the same CDR3. The V call is TRBV29-1, the J call TRBJ2-1; D might be TRBD1 (6 bases). V was pared by 3 bases and J by 0 bases, with 9 bases between. Germline V CDR1 and CDR2: SQVTM, ANQGSEA. This CDR3 comprises 14 residues. CDR3 in DNA: TGCAGCGTTGATCAAGGGGGCTCCTACAATGAGCAGTTCTTC. The encoded protein is CSVDQGGSYNEQFF.

The CDR3 sequence: CASSPGRGEGSGNTIYF. CDR3 nucleotide sequence: TGCGCCAGCAGCCCAGGTCGGGGTGAGGGCTCTGGAAACACCATATATTTT. The chain joins TRBV5-1 to TRBJ1-3, with D unresolved. Germline lookup yields CDR1 SGHRS and CDR2 YFSETQ. The length of the CDR3 is 17 residues. V was shortened by 4 bases and J by 0 bases, with 17 bases between the two germline ends. Looking up the rest from reference TRBV5-1 and TRBJ1-3 gives the full variable domain: KAGVTQTPRYLIKTRGQQVTLSCSPISGHRSVSWYQQTPGQGLQFLFEYFSETQRNKGNFPGRFSGRQFSNSRSEMNVSTLELGDSALYLCASSPGRGEGSGNTIYFGEGSWLTVV.

This clone showed up just a few times. The gene calls are TRBV4-3 and TRBJ2-1; 10 bases are a match to TRBD1. The CDR3 length is 16 residues. The V and J ends lost 4 bases and 3 bases, in that order; junction bases with no gene match: 6. Germline-derived CDR1 and CDR2 are LGHNA and YSLEER. The CDR3 bases are TGCGCCAGCAGCCCCACGACAGGGGGCGGCTACAATGAGCAGTTCTTC. This gives the protein CASSPTTGGGYNEQFF.

J is TRBJ1-1 and V is TRBV4-1; TRBD1 aligns across 9 bases. The trim removed 6 bases at V and 1 base at J, leaving 3 bases unmatched. The CDR3 contains 14 residues. Germline values: CDR1 MGHRA, CDR2 YSYEKL. In DNA form, the CDR3 reads TGCGCCAGCAGTAAGACAGGGGGGAACACTGAAGCTTTCTTT. Translation: CASSKTGGNTEAFF.

This chain links TRBV4-1 with TRBJ2-5; 8 bases are shared with TRBD2. The end of the DNA aligns better with TRBJ2-7, so the J call may be wrong. From germline, CDR1 is MGHRA and CDR2 YSYEKL. This CDR3 has 15 amino acids. The CDR3 DNA is TGCGCCAGCAGCCGGACGGAGGGCGGGGGGAGCGAGCAGTACTTC. Translated: CASSRTEGGGSEQYF.

The rearrangement uses TRBV7-2 and TRBJ2-5; 9 nucleotides agree with TRBD2. The J segment lost 5 bases and the V segment lost 5 bases, leaving 12 bases of the junction unmatched. Germline CDR1 reads SGHTA; CDR2 reads FQGNSA. There are 16 residues in the CDR3. CDR3 in amino acids: CASSGAVAGVGETQYF. The CDR3 DNA reads TGTGCCAGCAGCGGGGCGGTAGCGGGAGTGGGGGAGACCCAGTACTTC.

The chain links TRBV15 to TRBJ2-7, with 8 nucleotides matching TRBD2. CDR3 size: 16 residues. Germline lookup yields CDR1 LNHNV and CDR2 YYDKDF (reference sequence). J was trimmed by 2 bases and V by 4 bases; bases with no gene match: 10. In nucleotides, the CDR3 is TGTGCCACCAGCACTGGTTCAGCGGGGGCACCCTACGAGCAGTACTTC. It translates to CATSTGSAGAPYEQYF. The variable domain in full, with the rest retrieved from reference TRBV15 and TRBJ2-7, is DAMVIQNPRYQVTQFGKPVTLSCSQTLNHNVMYWYQQKSSQAPKLLFHYYDKDFNNEADTPDNFQSRRPNTSFCFLDIRSPGLGDTAMYLCATSTGSAGAPYEQYFGPGTRLTVT.

The chain carries TRBV27 and TRBJ1-2; 7 positions agree with TRBD1. This CDR3 has 14 residues. Germline loops: CDR1 MNHEY, CDR2 SMNVEV (reference sequence). The J segment lost 4 bases and the V segment lost 3 bases, leaving 5 bases of the junction unmatched. The chain's CDR3 is CASSFRGGFYGYTF. CDR3 bases: TGTGCCAGCAGTTTTCGAGGGGGCTTCTATGGCTACACCTTC.

J is TRBJ2-7 and V is TRBV29-1; 9 bases map to TRBD1. Germline CDR1 reads SQVTM; CDR2 reads ANQGSEA. The V segment lost 5 bases and the J segment 3 bases; nucleotides outside the gene matches: 5. CDR3 length: 13 residues. The CDR3 nucleotides read TGCAGCGTTTACAGGGGGCAGGGCTACGAGCAGTACTTC. Protein sequence: CSVYRGQGYEQYF.

This chain connects TRBV7-2 to TRBJ2-7, with 7 bases matching TRBD1. The ends lost 4 bases at V and 1 base at J; junction bases unmatched: 4. This CDR3 comprises 14 residues. CDR1 is SGHTA, CDR2 FQGNSA, per germline. CDR3 residues: CASSSRQGSYEQYF. CDR3 sequence (DNA): TGTGCCAGCAGCTCCCGACAGGGATCCTACGAGCAGTACTTC.

This clone was seen a few times. The gene calls are TRBV6-1 and TRBJ2-4; D is unclear. The V end lost 6 bases, the J end lost 5 bases, and 11 bases lay between the germline ends. Germline V gene sequence: CDR1 MNHNS, CDR2 SASEGT. The CDR3 runs 13 residues. CDR3 amino acids: CASRIGRENIQYF. CDR3 nucleotide sequence: TGTGCCAGCAGAATAGGTCGGGAAAACATTCAGTACTTC.

V is TRBV2 and J is TRBJ1-1, with unresolved D. Trimming stripped 2 bases from V and 4 bases from J, with 11 bases between. CDR1 and CDR2 (germline): SNHLY, FYNNEI. The CDR3 covers 14 residues. CDR3 amino acids: CASSERGMSTEAFF. The CDR3 nucleotides read TGTGCCAGCAGTGAACGGGGTATGAGCACTGAAGCTTTCTTT.

The chain recombines TRBV5-1 with TRBJ2-1, with a weak D call TRBD1 (6 bases). Germline V lookup: CDR1 SGHRS, CDR2 YFSETQ. The CDR3 contains 13 residues. V gave up 2 bases and J gave up 7 bases, with 10 bases separating them. CDR3 residues: CASSFFTGNEQFF. The CDR3, as DNA: TGCGCCAGCAGCTTTTTCACAGGGAATGAGCAGTTCTTC.

In its sample, this clone was seen a few times. The chain links TRBV10-2 to TRBJ2-4; 10 bases match TRBD2. Per germline, CDR1 WSHSY and CDR2 SAAADI. This CDR3 is built from 18 residues. V was pared by 0 bases and J by 0 bases, with 5 bases of the junction left unmatched. The CDR3 here is CASSESLAGEIAKNIQYF. The CDR3 nucleotides are TGCGCCAGCAGTGAGTCGCTAGCGGGGGAGATAGCCAAAAACATTCAGTACTTC.

J is TRBJ1-1 and V is TRBV5-1; 7 nucleotides agree with TRBD1. CDR3 length equals 16 residues. Trimming took 4 bases from V and 5 from J; bases not matched to a gene: 14. Looked up from germline, CDR1 is SGHRS and CDR2 is YFSETQ. The CDR3 coding sequence is TGCGCCAGCAGCCGACCCCCCGACAGGGTTGATACTGAAGCTTTCTTT. It encodes CASSRPPDRVDTEAFF.

The V and J genes are TRBV5-6 and TRBJ2-1; D may be TRBD1 (6 bases). The CDR3 has 13 residues. The V end was cut by 4 bases, the J end by 4 bases, with 9 bases between. CDR1 is SGHDT, CDR2 YYEEEE, per germline. The CDR3 spells CASSTGQYNEQFF. CDR3 bases: TGTGCCAGCAGCACCGGACAGTACAATGAGCAGTTCTTC.

The chain links TRBV5-4 to TRBJ2-2, with D perhaps matching TRBD2 (7 bases). Deletions cut 10 bases from V and 1 base from J, with 11 bases between. The CDR3 contains 13 residues. Germline CDR1 reads SGHNT; CDR2 reads YYREEE (reference sequence). CDR3 sequence (DNA): TGTGCCGCCGGGGGGCGGAACACCGGGGAGCTGTTTTTT. Amino acids: CAAGGRNTGELFF.

V usage is TRBV7-6 and J usage is TRBJ2-7; 7 nucleotides agree with TRBD2. The CDR3 consists of 15 residues. With 5 bases clipped from V and 6 bases from J, the junction kept 13 bases outside the gene matches. Germline loops: CDR1 SGHVS, CDR2 FNYEAQ. The CDR3 protein is CASSGGTTPGSEQYF. The DNA of the CDR3 is TGTGCCAGCAGCGGAGGGACTACCCCGGGCTCCGAGCAGTACTTC.

The chain employs TRBV7-2 and TRBJ2-5; TRBD2 matches at 10 bases. Losses at the gene ends were 7 bases for V and 5 bases for J; bases not matched to a gene: 13. This CDR3 region has 16 residues. The germline gives CDR1 SGHTA, CDR2 FQGNSA. The CDR3 region has the DNA TGTGCCAGCACCCGAAGTTGGTCAGCGGGAGGGGAGACCCAGTACTTC. The encoded protein is CASTRSWSAGGETQYF.

The CDR3 sequence is CASSEESGSSYEQYF. The CDR3 DNA reads TGTGCCAGCAGTGAAGAGAGCGGGAGCTCCTACGAGCAGTACTTC. The genes are TRBV6-1 and TRBJ2-7; 8 positions agree with TRBD2. The CDR3 is 15 amino acids. CDR1 and CDR2 (germline): MNHNS, SASEGT. J lost 0 bases, V lost 1 base, and 2 bases had no gene match.

The CDR3, as DNA: TGTGCCAGCAGGCTCGACAGGGTGAACACTGAAGCTTTCTTT. This encodes CASRLDRVNTEAFF. The chain employs TRBV2 and TRBJ1-1, with 7 bases identical to TRBD1. CDR3 length equals 14 residues. The germline CDR1 and CDR2 sequences are SNHLY and FYNNEI. Trimming took 6 bases from V and 0 from J; bases not matched to a gene: 4.

The chain links TRBV13 to TRBJ2-3; TRBD2 matches at 9 bases. Trimming removed 6 bases from V and 1 base from J; junction bases left unmatched: 8. Per the germline V gene, CDR1 is PRHDT and CDR2 is FYEKMQ (reference sequence). The CDR3 has 16 amino acids. CDR3 in DNA: TGTGCCAGCAGAGCCACGAGACTAGCGGGCACAGATACGCAGTATTTT. Encoded protein: CASRATRLAGTDTQYF.

The V and J genes are TRBV20-1 and TRBJ1-2; D uncertain. V lost 7 bases, J lost 4 bases, and 10 bases lay in between. The CDR3 extends over 11 amino acids. Germline-derived CDR1 and CDR2 are DFQATT and SNEGSKA (reference sequence). CDR3 coding DNA: TGCAGTGGATCAGGTTCCTATGGCTACACCTTC. Protein sequence: CSGSGSYGYTF.

The J gene is TRBJ2-2, the V gene TRBV18; D is possibly TRBD2 (6 bases). Germline V gene sequence: CDR1 KGHSH, CDR2 LQKENI. Trimming stripped 1 base from V and 6 bases from J, with 21 bases between. This CDR3 region has 18 residues. In DNA, the CDR3 is TGTGCCAGCTCACCACAGCGGGCCGGCGGGATGACGGCCGGGGAGCTGTTTTTT. Translation gives CASSPQRAGGMTAGELFF.

The chain has TRBV7-9 and TRBJ2-5; D is ambiguous. The CDR3 runs 14 residues. V lost 1 base to trimming and J lost 1 base, with 7 bases between them. Germline assignment: CDR1 SEHNR and CDR2 FQNEAQ (reference sequence). CDR3 nucleotide sequence: TGTGCCAGCAGCTTAGTAGACTTCCAAGAGACCCAGTACTTC. It is translated as CASSLVDFQETQYF.

The chain employs TRBV5-4 and TRBJ2-3, with 9 bases identical to TRBD2. The CDR3 has 15 amino acids. V was clipped by 0 bases and J by 1 base; unmatched bases: 0. Germline V gene sequence: CDR1 SGHNT, CDR2 YYREEE (reference sequence). CDR3 in amino acids: CASSLGGGGTDTQYF. The CDR3 DNA sequence: TGTGCCAGCAGCTTGGGCGGGGGGGGCACAGATACGCAGTATTTT.